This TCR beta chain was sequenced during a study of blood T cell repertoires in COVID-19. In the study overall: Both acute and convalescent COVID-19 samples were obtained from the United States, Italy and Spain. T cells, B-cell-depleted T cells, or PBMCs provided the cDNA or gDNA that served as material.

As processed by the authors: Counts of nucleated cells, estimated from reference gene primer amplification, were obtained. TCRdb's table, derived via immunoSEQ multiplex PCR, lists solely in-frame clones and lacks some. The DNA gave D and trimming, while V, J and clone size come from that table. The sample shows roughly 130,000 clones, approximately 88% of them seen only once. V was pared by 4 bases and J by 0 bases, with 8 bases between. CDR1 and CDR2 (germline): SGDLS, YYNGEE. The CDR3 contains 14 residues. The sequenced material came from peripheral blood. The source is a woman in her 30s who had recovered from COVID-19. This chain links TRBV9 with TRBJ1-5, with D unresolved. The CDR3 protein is CASSPSSSNQPQHF. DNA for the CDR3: TGTGCCAGCAGCCCCTCGTCTAGCAATCAGCCCCAGCATTTT.